This passage covers 5 T cell receptor beta chains from one sample sequenced in a study of shared clonotypes between healthy human individuals. This table comes from immunoSEQ multiplex PCR, and its TCRdb copy is limited to in-frame clones, with some not included. The table shows about 490,000 clones, with about 85% occurring only once. The sequencing sample was made of PBMCs. The receptors derive from a woman in her forties in good health. Some clones in this sample may be carry-over from other donors' samples.

This clone came up once. The chain is built from TRBV4-1 and TRBJ1-5; 7 bases align to TRBD1. V shed 3 bases, J shed 4 bases, and the junction held 6 bases outside the gene matches. Germline CDR1 is MGHRA and CDR2 is YSYEKL. The CDR3 spans 15 residues. The CDR3: CASSQLGGLNQPQHF. The CDR3 DNA reads as TGCGCCAGCAGCCAGTTAGGGGGCCTAAATCAGCCCCAGCATTTT.

This rearrangement joins TRBV6-1 to TRBJ2-7; no firm D call. CDR3 length: 14 amino acids. In germline, CDR1 is MNHNS, CDR2 SASEGT. V was clipped by 4 bases and J by 4 bases, with 14 bases between them. CDR3 in amino acids: CASSGDLFTYEQYF. The CDR3 DNA reads TGTGCCAGCAGTGGGGATCTCTTCACGTACGAGCAGTACTTC.

A word on this clone: A read error likely explains this, since a far larger clone differs by one base. The rearrangement joins TRBV30 to TRBJ1-2, with D possibly TRBD1 on 6 matching bases. Germline CDR1 GTSNPN, CDR2 SVGIG (reference sequence). The CDR3 spans 13 residues. Trimming removed 0 bases at V and 8 bases at J, with 13 bases between. The CDR3: CAWSVGQREGYTF. In nucleotides, the CDR3 is TGTGCCTGGAGTGTAGGACAGCGGGAAGGCTACACCTTC. The variable domain in full, completed from reference TRBV30 and TRBJ1-2, reads SQTIHQWPATLVQPVGSPLSLECTVEGTSNPNLYWYRQAAGRGLQLLFYSVGIGQISSEVPQNLSASRPQDRQFILSSKKLLLSDSGFYLCAWSVGQREGYTFGSGTRLTVV.

V usage is TRBV4-2 and J usage is TRBJ2-1; 8 nucleotides align to TRBD2. CDR1 LGHNA and CDR2 YNFKEQ come from the germline V gene. CDR3 length: 15 amino acids. Trimming cost V 1 base and J 3 bases; bases outside gene matches: 2. The CDR3 nucleotides are TGTGCCAGCAGCCAAGCTCTAGCGGGCTACAATGAGCAGTTCTTC. Encoded protein: CASSQALAGYNEQFF.

In the case of this clone: This is likely an artifact of a read error, given a far larger clone one base away. Other DNA variants within this sample encode the same CDR3. This chain links TRBV30 with TRBJ2-5; TRBD1 matches at 9 bases. The germline V gene has CDR1 GTSNPN and CDR2 SVGIG (reference sequence). CDR3 length equals 15 residues. In DNA, the CDR3 is TGTGCCTGGAGTGGGGGACAGGGCGCCCAAGAGACCCAATACTTC. This translates into CAWSGGQGAQETQYF.